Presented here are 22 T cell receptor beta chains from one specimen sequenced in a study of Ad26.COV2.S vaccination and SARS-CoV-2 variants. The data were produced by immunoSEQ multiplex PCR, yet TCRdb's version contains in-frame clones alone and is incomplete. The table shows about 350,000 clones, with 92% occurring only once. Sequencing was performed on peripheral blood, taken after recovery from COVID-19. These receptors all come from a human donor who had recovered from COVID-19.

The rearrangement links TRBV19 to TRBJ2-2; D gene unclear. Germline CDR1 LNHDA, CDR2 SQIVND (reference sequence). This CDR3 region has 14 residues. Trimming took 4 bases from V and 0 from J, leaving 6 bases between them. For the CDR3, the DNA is TGTGCCAGTAGTAGCGTTGCGAACACCGGGGAGCTGTTTTTT. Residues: CASSSVANTGELFF.

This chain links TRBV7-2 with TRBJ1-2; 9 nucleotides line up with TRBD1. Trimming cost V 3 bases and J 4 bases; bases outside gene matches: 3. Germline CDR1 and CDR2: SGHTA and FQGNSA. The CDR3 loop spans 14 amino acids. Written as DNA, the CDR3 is TGTGCCAGCAGCTTCCAGACAGGGGGCTATGGCTACACCTTC. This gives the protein CASSFQTGGYGYTF. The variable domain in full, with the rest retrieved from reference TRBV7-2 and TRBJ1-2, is GAGVSQSPSNKVTEKGKDVELRCDPISGHTALYWYRQSLGQGLEFLIYFQGNSAPDKSGLPSDRFSAERTGGSVSTLTIQRTQQEDSAVYLCASSFQTGGYGYTFGSGTRLTVV.

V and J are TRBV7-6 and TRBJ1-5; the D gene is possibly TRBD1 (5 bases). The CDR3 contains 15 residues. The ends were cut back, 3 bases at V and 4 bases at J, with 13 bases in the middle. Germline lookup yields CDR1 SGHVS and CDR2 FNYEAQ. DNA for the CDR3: TGTGCCAGCAGCTTTAAAGCGGGACCAAATCAGCCCCAGCATTTT. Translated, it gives CASSFKAGPNQPQHF.

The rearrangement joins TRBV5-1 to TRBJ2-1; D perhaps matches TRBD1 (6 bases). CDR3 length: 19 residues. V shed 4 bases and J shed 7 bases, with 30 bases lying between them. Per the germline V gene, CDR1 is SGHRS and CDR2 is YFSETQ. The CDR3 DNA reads TGCGCCAGCAGCCTTACGACAGGCTCAAGCCCCCCTACAAGGAATGAGCAGTTCTTC. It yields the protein CASSLTTGSSPPTRNEQFF.

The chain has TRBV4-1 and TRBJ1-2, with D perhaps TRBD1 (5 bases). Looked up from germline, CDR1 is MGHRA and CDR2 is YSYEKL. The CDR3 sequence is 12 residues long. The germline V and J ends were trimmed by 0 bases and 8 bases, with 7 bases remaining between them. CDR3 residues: CASSQEWGGYTF. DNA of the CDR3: TGCGCCAGCAGCCAAGAATGGGGCGGCTACACCTTC.

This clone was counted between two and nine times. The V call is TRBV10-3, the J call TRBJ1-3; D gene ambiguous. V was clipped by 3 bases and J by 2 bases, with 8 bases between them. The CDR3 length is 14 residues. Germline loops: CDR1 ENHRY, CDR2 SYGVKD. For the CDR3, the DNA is TGTGCCATCAGTGACGAGCGGACTGGAAACACCATATATTTT. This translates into CAISDERTGNTIYF.

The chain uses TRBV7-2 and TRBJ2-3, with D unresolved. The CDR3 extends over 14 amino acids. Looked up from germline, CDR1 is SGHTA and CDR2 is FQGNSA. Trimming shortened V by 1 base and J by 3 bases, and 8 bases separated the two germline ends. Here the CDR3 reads CASSLESGTDTQYF. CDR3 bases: TGTGCCAGCAGCTTAGAGAGTGGGACAGATACGCAGTATTTT.

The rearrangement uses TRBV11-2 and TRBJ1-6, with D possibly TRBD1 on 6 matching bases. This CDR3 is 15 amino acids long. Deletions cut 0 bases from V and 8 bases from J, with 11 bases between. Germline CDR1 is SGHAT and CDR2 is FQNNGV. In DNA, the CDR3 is TGTGCCAGCAGCTTAGATCAACAGGGCCATTCACCCCTCCACTTT. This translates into CASSLDQQGHSPLHF.

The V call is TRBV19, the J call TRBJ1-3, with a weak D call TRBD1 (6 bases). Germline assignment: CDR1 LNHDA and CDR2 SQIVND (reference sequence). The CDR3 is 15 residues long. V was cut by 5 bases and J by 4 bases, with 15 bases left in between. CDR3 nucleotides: TGTGCCAGTAGTCGACAGGAACTCTCGGGAAACACCATATATTTT. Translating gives CASSRQELSGNTIYF.

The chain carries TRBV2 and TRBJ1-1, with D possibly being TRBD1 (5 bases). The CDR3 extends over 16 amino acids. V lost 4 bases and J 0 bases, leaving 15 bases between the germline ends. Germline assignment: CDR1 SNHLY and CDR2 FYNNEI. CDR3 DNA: TGTGCCAGCAGTGTTGACAGAACCTACATGAACACTGAAGCTTTCTTT. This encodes CASSVDRTYMNTEAFF.

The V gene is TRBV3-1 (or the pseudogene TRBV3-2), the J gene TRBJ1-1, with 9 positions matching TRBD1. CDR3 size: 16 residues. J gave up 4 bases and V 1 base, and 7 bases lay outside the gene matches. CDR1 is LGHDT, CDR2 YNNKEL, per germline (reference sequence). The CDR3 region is CASSQGGQGLPTEAFF. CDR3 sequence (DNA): TGTGCCAGCAGCCAAGGGGGACAGGGCTTACCCACTGAAGCTTTCTTT.

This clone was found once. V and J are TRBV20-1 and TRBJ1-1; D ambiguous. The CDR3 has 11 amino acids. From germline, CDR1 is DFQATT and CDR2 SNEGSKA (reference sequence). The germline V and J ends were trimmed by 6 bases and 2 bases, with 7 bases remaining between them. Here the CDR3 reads CSAVHNTEAFF. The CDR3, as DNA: TGCAGTGCCGTGCATAACACTGAAGCTTTCTTT.

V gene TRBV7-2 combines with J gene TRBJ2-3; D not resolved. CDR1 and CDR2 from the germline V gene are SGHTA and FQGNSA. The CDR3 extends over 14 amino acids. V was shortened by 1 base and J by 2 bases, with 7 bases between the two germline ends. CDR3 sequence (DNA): TGTGCCAGCAGCTTAGAAGGGCTCACAGATACGCAGTATTTT. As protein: CASSLEGLTDTQYF.

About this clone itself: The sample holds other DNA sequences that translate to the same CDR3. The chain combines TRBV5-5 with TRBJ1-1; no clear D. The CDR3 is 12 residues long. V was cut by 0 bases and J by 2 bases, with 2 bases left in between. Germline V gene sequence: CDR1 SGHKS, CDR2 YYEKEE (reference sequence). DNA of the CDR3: TGTGCCAGCAGCTTGGCCAACACTGAAGCTTTCTTT. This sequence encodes CASSLANTEAFF.

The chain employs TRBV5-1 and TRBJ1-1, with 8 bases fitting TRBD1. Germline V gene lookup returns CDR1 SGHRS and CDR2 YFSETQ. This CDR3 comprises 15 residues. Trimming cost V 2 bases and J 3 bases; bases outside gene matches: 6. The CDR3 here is CASSFTGGEDTEAFF. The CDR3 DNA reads TGCGCCAGCAGCTTCACAGGGGGGGAGGACACTGAAGCTTTCTTT.

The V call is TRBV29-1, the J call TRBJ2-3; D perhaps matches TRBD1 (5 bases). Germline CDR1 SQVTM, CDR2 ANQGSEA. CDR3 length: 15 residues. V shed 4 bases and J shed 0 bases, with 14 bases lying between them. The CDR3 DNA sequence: TGCAGCGTTGTCAGGGTTCAAACTAGCACAGATACGCAGTATTTT. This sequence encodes CSVVRVQTSTDTQYF.

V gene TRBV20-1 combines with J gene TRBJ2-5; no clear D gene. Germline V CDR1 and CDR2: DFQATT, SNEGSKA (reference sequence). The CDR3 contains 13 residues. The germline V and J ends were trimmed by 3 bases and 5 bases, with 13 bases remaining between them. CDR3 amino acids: CSASFPDGETQYF. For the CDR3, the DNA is TGCAGTGCTAGTTTCCCGGATGGGGAGACCCAGTACTTC.

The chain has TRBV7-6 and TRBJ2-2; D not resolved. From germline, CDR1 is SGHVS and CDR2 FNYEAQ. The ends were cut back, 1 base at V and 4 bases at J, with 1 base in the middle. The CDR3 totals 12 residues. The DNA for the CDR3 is TGTGCCAGCAGCTTAGGCACCGGGGAGCTGTTTTTT. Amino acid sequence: CASSLGTGELFF.

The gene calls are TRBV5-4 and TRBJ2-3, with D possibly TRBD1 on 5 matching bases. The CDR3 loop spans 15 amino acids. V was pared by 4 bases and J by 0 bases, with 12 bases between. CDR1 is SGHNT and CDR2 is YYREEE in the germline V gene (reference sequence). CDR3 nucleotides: TGTGCCAGCAGCATAGACAGCTTTAGCACAGATACGCAGTATTTT. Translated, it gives CASSIDSFSTDTQYF.

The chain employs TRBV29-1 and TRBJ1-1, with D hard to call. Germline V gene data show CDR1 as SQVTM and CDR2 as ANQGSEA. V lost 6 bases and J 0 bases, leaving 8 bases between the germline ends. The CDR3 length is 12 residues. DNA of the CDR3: TGCAGCGTCGTGAAGATGAACACTGAAGCTTTCTTT. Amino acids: CSVVKMNTEAFF.

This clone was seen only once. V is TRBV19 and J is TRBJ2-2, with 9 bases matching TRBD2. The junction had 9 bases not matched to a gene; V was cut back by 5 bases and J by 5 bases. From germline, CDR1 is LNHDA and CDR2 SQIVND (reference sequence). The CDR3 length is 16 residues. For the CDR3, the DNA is TGTGCCAGTAGTGTCCAAGCGGGGGGAGGAACCGGGGAGCTGTTTTTT. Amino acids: CASSVQAGGGTGELFF.

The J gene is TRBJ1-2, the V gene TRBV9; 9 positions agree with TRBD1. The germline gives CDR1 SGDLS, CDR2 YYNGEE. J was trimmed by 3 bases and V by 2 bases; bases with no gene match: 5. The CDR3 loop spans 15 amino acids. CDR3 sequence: CASSVGQGQDYGYTF. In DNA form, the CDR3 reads TGTGCCAGCAGCGTCGGACAGGGGCAGGACTATGGCTACACCTTC.